The rows below give T cell receptor beta chains drawn from one sample of a study of blood T cell repertoires in COVID-19. Sequenced by immunoSEQ multiplex PCR; TCRdb stores in-frame clones only, minus some. The sample includes more than 45,000 clones, roughly nine tenths of them seen just once. Sequenced: peripheral blood. Receptors were obtained from an elderly woman with COVID-19, enrolled during active disease. The conserved cysteine and the conserved F or W are not part of the CDR3 here. A D gene is named only where the DNA matches it firmly. Rows may omit the clone size; those that give it use once, few, many or a size class.

size: NA; V: TRBV5-1; D: TRBD2; CDR3: ASSLAGRGALSSYNEQF
size: NA; V: TRBV3-1/TRBV3-2; D: TRBD1; CDR3: ASGLSGGGGYT
size: few; V: TRBV11-2; D: NA; CDR3: ASRGEVEKLF
size: once; V: TRBV10-3; D: NA; CDR3: AIRETPSETQY
size: NA; V: TRBV7-6; D: TRBD2; CDR3: ASSLVYSGGFGNEQY
size: NA; V: TRBV18; D: TRBD1; CDR3: ASSPLTGDEKLF
size: NA; V: TRBV24-1; D: NA; CDR3: ATSAGGANTDTQY
size: NA; V: TRBV7-8; D: TRBD2; CDR3: ASSALAGVYEQY
size: NA; V: TRBV2; D: TRBD2; CDR3: ASSGRGAGALNEQF
size: NA; V: TRBV7-3; D: TRBD1; CDR3: ASSLGRQGARTGELF
size: NA; V: TRBV5-6; D: TRBD1; CDR3: ASSTDRDPPFGANVLT
size: once; V: TRBV27; D: NA; CDR3: ASSSSRGFYNSPLH
size: NA; V: TRBV9; D: TRBD1; CDR3: ASSNGQVYYEQY
size: NA; V: TRBV19; D: TRBD1; CDR3: ASSMGQGLAIY
size: NA; V: TRBV2; D: TRBD1; CDR3: ASTIQGTRADTQY
size: NA; V: TRBV2; D: NA; CDR3: ASSEVGLAAGQPQH
size: NA; V: TRBV7-9; D: TRBD1; CDR3: ASSKGFQGATGELF
size: NA; V: TRBV6-2/TRBV6-3; D: NA; CDR3: ASSYGGEQF
size: NA; V: TRBV6-5; D: NA; CDR3: ASSRTMTAGELF
size: NA; V: TRBV15; D: NA; CDR3: ATSRDQQGYEQY
size: NA; V: TRBV6-5; D: NA; CDR3: ASSYSRGGGTEAF
size: once; V: TRBV19; D: NA; CDR3: ASIRVSTNTGELF
size: once; V: TRBV9; D: TRBD1; CDR3: ASSVRDSRNEQF
size: NA; V: TRBV10-3; D: NA; CDR3: ATAFETTGTETQY
size: NA; V: TRBV6-5; D: NA; CDR3: ASSRQEGSNYGYT
size: NA; V: TRBV2; D: NA; CDR3: ASSSVQETQY
size: NA; V: TRBV7-9; D: NA; CDR3: ASSPLSGTPGYT
size: NA; V: TRBV5-1; D: TRBD1; CDR3: ASSSQGQGYGYT
size: NA; V: TRBV6-5; D: NA; CDR3: ASSTGGAQNTEAF
size: once; V: TRBV2; D: NA; CDR3: ASSDWGLGVREQY
size: once; V: TRBV29-1; D: NA; CDR3: SAITSETDTQY
size: NA; V: TRBV11-2; D: NA; CDR3: ASSPVGVEQY
size: NA; V: TRBV9; D: NA; CDR3: ASSSPGQTEAF
size: few; V: TRBV10-3; D: NA; CDR3: AIQVTDTQY
size: NA; V: TRBV6-5; D: TRBD2; CDR3: ASSIAGGLVEQF
size: once; V: TRBV7-7; D: TRBD2; CDR3: ASSGGGGLLETQY
size: NA; V: TRBV27; D: NA; CDR3: ASSFNAWETQY
size: NA; V: TRBV5-4; D: NA; CDR3: ASSFLENTEAF
size: NA; V: TRBV5-6; D: TRBD2; CDR3: ASRSSGGSSGANVLT
size: NA; V: TRBV6-2/TRBV6-3; D: NA; CDR3: ASSYWGQIQDGYT
size: NA; V: TRBV3-1/TRBV3-2; D: TRBD2; CDR3: ASSRPGLAYEQY
size: NA; V: TRBV7-9; D: TRBD1; CDR3: ASSLDRANSPLH
size: NA; V: TRBV2; D: NA; CDR3: ASSSRGLGEKLF
size: NA; V: TRBV5-1; D: TRBD1; CDR3: ASSRGQASSYNEQF
size: NA; V: TRBV29-1; D: TRBD1; CDR3: SAGQELGSPLH
size: NA; V: TRBV5-4; D: TRBD1; CDR3: ASSPNPDRVTLGYT
size: NA; V: TRBV10-1; D: NA; CDR3: ASSEGTPGDTQY
size: NA; V: TRBV2; D: TRBD1; CDR3: ASTDRGRSSPLH
size: NA; V: TRBV12-5; D: NA; CDR3: ASGLMGLGETQY
size: NA; V: TRBV15; D: NA; CDR3: ATSNGYEQY
size: NA; V: TRBV9; D: TRBD1; CDR3: ASSVDSRGQSEQF
size: NA; V: TRBV6-5; D: TRBD1; CDR3: ASMGQKNTEAF
size: NA; V: TRBV6-5; D: NA; CDR3: ASSQTDRTYEQY
size: NA; V: TRBV27; D: TRBD1; CDR3: ASSLVGTDRGRDGYT
size: NA; V: TRBV5-1; D: NA; CDR3: ASSFEAASYNEQF
size: NA; V: TRBV15; D: NA; CDR3: ATSSLQIAETQY
size: NA; V: TRBV5-4; D: TRBD1; CDR3: ASSQTGLRGNTIY
size: NA; V: TRBV3-1/TRBV3-2; D: TRBD1; CDR3: ASSHLETGGSGYT
size: NA; V: TRBV19; D: TRBD1; CDR3: ASGRTGADTQY